Given below is one TCR beta chain in context. Antigen: not known. The record originates from a study of cytomegalovirus exposure and HLA in healthy donors. Trimming pared 1 base from V and 3 bases from J, leaving 9 bases between. CDR3 length: 14 amino acids. Looked up from germline, CDR1 is SEHNR and CDR2 is FQNEAQ (reference sequence). A multiplex PCR was run with 60 Vbeta primers and 13 Jbeta primers. TCRdb's table, derived via immunoSEQ multiplex PCR, lists solely in-frame clones and lacks some. The sample lists approximately 98,000 clones, around two thirds occurring once. Findings and limits, study-wide: Listed as cytomegalovirus-associated were roughly 180 TCR beta chains.

The sequence derives from a male donor in good health and CMV-seronegative. The chain uses TRBV7-9 and TRBJ2-5; D possibly corresponds to TRBD2 (5 bases). The sample comprised PBMCs. Written as DNA, the CDR3 is TGTGCCAGCAGCTTAGTTCCGGGGAAAGAGACCCAGTACTTC. Translated, it gives CASSLVPGKETQYF.